The 21 T cell receptor beta chains presented below share a single source sample, sequenced in a study of a mutant IDH1 vaccine in newly diagnosed glioma. Antigens for these TCRs are unknown. This table comes from immunoSEQ multiplex PCR, and its TCRdb copy is limited to in-frame clones, with some not included. The sample includes 25,000 to 35,000 clones, nearly 90% of them seen just once. Documented time point: week 11, during vaccination. The vaccine gave 300 ug of a 20-mer mutant IDH1 peptide subcutaneously per dose. The input for sequencing was PBMCs, taken from a glioma patient whose treatment included an IDH1 peptide vaccine. Receptor source: a man between 18 and 35 years old with glioma.

CDR3 loop: CASSYTNSYEQYF. The CDR3 DNA reads as TGTGCCAGCAGTTACACTAATTCCTACGAGCAGTACTTC. V is TRBV6-5 and J is TRBJ2-7; D is unresolved. V gave up 2 bases and J gave up 1 base, with 6 bases separating them. CDR1 is MNHEY and CDR2 is SVGAGI in the germline V gene. This CDR3 region has 13 residues.

This chain connects TRBV9 to TRBJ1-2; a weak D match, TRBD1 (5 bases). CDR1 is SGDLS and CDR2 is YYNGEE in the germline V gene. Trimming removed 3 bases from V and 4 bases from J, with 10 bases in between. The CDR3 extends over 13 amino acids. CDR3 amino acids: CASSATGSYGYTF. In DNA form, the CDR3 reads TGTGCCAGCAGCGCCACAGGTAGCTATGGCTACACCTTC.

The V call is TRBV2, the J call TRBJ1-1; TRBD1 is a possible D gene (5 bases). V gave up 2 bases and J gave up 1 base, with 11 bases separating them. CDR3 length: 15 amino acids. The germline gives CDR1 SNHLY, CDR2 FYNNEI. The CDR3 loop is CASSEPGPKNTEAFF. The CDR3 nucleotides are TGTGCCAGCAGTGAACCGGGACCGAAGAACACTGAAGCTTTCTTT.

V is TRBV7-2 and J is TRBJ2-7, with D possibly being TRBD1 (6 bases). The CDR3 loop spans 13 amino acids. The V and J ends lost 4 bases and 2 bases respectively, with 9 bases between them. The germline CDR1 and CDR2 sequences are SGHTA and FQGNSA. The CDR3: CASSYRDTYEQYF. Written as DNA, the CDR3 is TGTGCCAGCAGCTACCGGGACACCTACGAGCAGTACTTC.

The chain is built from TRBV7-2 and TRBJ2-5; the D is unclear. Germline loops: CDR1 SGHTA, CDR2 FQGNSA. V was cut by 4 bases and J by 2 bases, with 2 bases left in between. CDR3 size: 11 residues. CDR3 DNA: TGTGCCAGCAGCTCACAAGAGACCCAGTACTTC. It yields the protein CASSSQETQYF.

The rearrangement joins TRBV7-2 to TRBJ2-1; a weak D match, TRBD1 (7 bases). The CDR3 has 14 residues. The germline V gene encodes CDR1 SGHTA and CDR2 FQGNSA. V was pared by 2 bases and J by 7 bases, with 12 bases between. The CDR3 region has the DNA TGTGCCAGCAGCTTAATGTCAGGGGGGAATGAGCAGTTCTTC. It translates to CASSLMSGGNEQFF.

This clone was found once. The chain joins TRBV6-6 to TRBJ1-5, with D possibly matching TRBD1 (6 bases). With 3 bases removed from V and 4 bases from J, the gap between germline ends came to 13 bases. CDR3 length: 15 amino acids. The germline gives CDR1 MNHNY, CDR2 SVGAGI (reference sequence). The CDR3 region has the DNA TGTGCCAGCAGTTATGGGCAGGGGAGGAATCAGCCCCAGCATTTT. It encodes CASSYGQGRNQPQHF.

The chain is built from TRBV6-1 and TRBJ2-3; D might be TRBD1 or TRBD2, each matching 5 bases. The germline V gene encodes CDR1 MNHNS and CDR2 SASEGT. The CDR3 sequence is 14 residues long. The V end lost 7 bases, the J end lost 5 bases, and 16 bases lay between the germline ends. The CDR3 sequence: CASNQQGPLDTQYF. The CDR3 DNA sequence: TGTGCCAGCAACCAGCAGGGACCCCTAGATACGCAGTATTTT.

The chain carries TRBV9 and TRBJ2-5; 10 positions match TRBD1. This CDR3 has 17 amino acids. Per germline, CDR1 SGDLS and CDR2 YYNGEE. Trimming cost V 4 bases and J 0 bases; bases outside gene matches: 9. CDR3 in DNA: TGTGCCAGCAGCATTGGACAGGGGGTGAGAAACCAAGAGACCCAGTACTTC. This gives the protein CASSIGQGVRNQETQYF.

The chain is built from TRBV30 and TRBJ2-3; 10 nucleotides match TRBD2. The CDR3 extends over 17 amino acids. V was clipped by 2 bases and J by 6 bases; unmatched bases: 14. Germline CDR1 reads GTSNPN; CDR2 reads SVGIG (reference sequence). This CDR3 is CAWSPPSLAGGRDTQYF. Written as DNA, the CDR3 is TGTGCCTGGAGTCCCCCTTCGTTAGCGGGAGGTCGGGATACGCAGTATTTT.

CDR3: CASSGTSRETQYF. The CDR3 DNA reads as TGCGCCAGCAGTGGGACTAGCCGAGAGACCCAGTACTTC. The gene calls are TRBV10-1 and TRBJ2-5; 8 positions match TRBD2. Germline values: CDR1 WNHNN, CDR2 SYGVQD (reference sequence). J was trimmed by 4 bases and V by 4 bases; bases with no gene match: 2. The CDR3 sequence is 13 residues long.

Here the CDR3 DNA reads TGTGCCAGCAGACAACGGGCCGGGGAGCTGTTTTTT. It yields the protein CASRQRAGELFF. The chain has TRBV7-8 and TRBJ2-2; D gene ambiguous. This CDR3 comprises 12 residues. The V end was cut by 6 bases, the J end by 6 bases, with 8 bases between. Germline V gene data show CDR1 as SGHVS and CDR2 as FQNEAQ. The full variable domain, its missing parts supplied by reference TRBV7-8 and TRBJ2-2, is GAGVSQSPRYKVAKRGQDVALRCDPISGHVSLFWYQQALGQGPEFLTYFQNEAQLDKSGLPSDRFFAERPEGSVSTLKIQRTQQEDSAVYLCASRQRAGELFFGEGSRLTVL.

In this sample, this clone turned up once. The chain joins TRBV30 to TRBJ1-5, with D perhaps matching TRBD1 (6 bases). Trimming shortened V by 0 bases and J by 5 bases, and 11 bases separated the two germline ends. The germline CDR1 and CDR2 sequences are GTSNPN and SVGIG (reference sequence). The CDR3 is made up of 14 amino acids. The DNA for the CDR3 is TGTGCCTGGAGTGTACCGGCAGGGGATCAGCCCCAGCATTTT. It yields the protein CAWSVPAGDQPQHF.

V gene TRBV28 combines with J gene TRBJ1-1; D perhaps matches TRBD1 (5 bases). The CDR3 contains 13 residues. Germline CDR1 is MDHEN and CDR2 is SYDVKM. The V end was cut by 2 bases, the J end by 4 bases, with 8 bases between. DNA of the CDR3: TGTGCCAGCAGTTTAACCAGGGTCACTGAAGCTTTCTTT. It yields the protein CASSLTRVTEAFF.

This rearrangement joins TRBV6-6 to TRBJ2-7; 9 bases match TRBD1. Looked up from germline, CDR1 is MNHNY and CDR2 is SVGAGI (reference sequence). With 0 bases clipped from V and 2 bases from J, the junction kept 2 bases outside the gene matches. The CDR3 spans 15 residues. As DNA, the CDR3 is TGTGCCAGCAGTTACTCGGGACAGGGTGCCTACGAGCAGTACTTC. Amino acid sequence: CASSYSGQGAYEQYF.

The chain has TRBV9 and TRBJ2-2; no clear D gene. Trimming stripped 4 bases from V and 6 bases from J, with 13 bases between. In germline, CDR1 is SGDLS, CDR2 YYNGEE. The CDR3 sequence is 14 residues long. The CDR3 sequence: CASSHTTAPGELFF. The CDR3 DNA reads TGTGCCAGCAGCCATACCACAGCACCCGGGGAGCTGTTTTTT. The entire variable domain, with the rest obtained from reference TRBV9 and TRBJ2-2, is as follows: DSGVTQTPKHLITATGQRVTLRCSPRSGDLSVYWYQQSLDQGLQFLIQYYNGEERAKGNILERFSAQQFPDLHSELNLSSLELGDSALYFCASSHTTAPGELFFGEGSRLTVL.

The chain recombines TRBV28 with TRBJ1-5, with a weak D call TRBD1 (6 bases). Germline V gene data show CDR1 as MDHEN and CDR2 as SYDVKM. This CDR3 is built from 17 residues. The germline V and J ends were trimmed by 9 bases and 0 bases, with 21 bases remaining between them. For the CDR3, the DNA is TGTGCCAGTGCCACTGGGGGGCCGCTTCATAGCAATCAGCCCCAGCATTTT. Translated: CASATGGPLHSNQPQHF.

The CDR3 bases are TGTGCCAGCTTCGCCCCCCCGCTAATGCGGCAGTACTTC. Its protein is CASFAPPLMRQYF. The chain combines TRBV18 with TRBJ2-7; D is ambiguous. CDR3 size: 13 residues. In germline, CDR1 is KGHSH, CDR2 LQKENI. Between the trimmed V and J ends, which lost 7 bases and 9 bases, there was a span of 19 bases.

The V and J genes are TRBV6-1 and TRBJ1-2; D possibly corresponds to TRBD1 (6 bases). Germline values: CDR1 MNHNS, CDR2 SASEGT. The V gene lost 6 bases and the J gene lost 7 bases, with 15 bases spanning the gap. This CDR3 is built from 13 residues. The CDR3 sequence is CASSPDSSGGYTF. CDR3 bases: TGTGCCAGCAGCCCGGACAGTTCGGGTGGCTACACCTTC.

For this clone: Other nucleotide sequences in the sample specify the same CDR3. The genes are TRBV30 and TRBJ2-7; 8 positions agree with TRBD2. Germline loops: CDR1 GTSNPN, CDR2 SVGIG (reference sequence). This CDR3 spans 17 amino acids. With V trimmed by 4 bases and J by 3 bases, 17 bases remained unmatched. Here the CDR3 DNA reads TGTGCCTGGACGGGTAGGGGGAGCGGGAGCGTATTCTACGAGCAGTACTTC. Protein product: CAWTGRGSGSVFYEQYF.

The chain recombines TRBV9 with TRBJ1-1; a weak D match, TRBD1 (6 bases). V dropped 5 bases and J dropped 4 bases, with 15 bases sitting between them. From germline, CDR1 is SGDLS and CDR2 YYNGEE. This CDR3 has 14 amino acids. CDR3 region: CASSPVAGVTEAFF. The CDR3 nucleotides read TGTGCCAGCAGTCCCGTAGCAGGGGTCACTGAAGCTTTCTTT.